These 12 T cell receptor beta chains were sequenced from one sample in a study of T cells after yellow fever vaccination. TCRdb re-analysed the 5' RACE reads in MiXCR, keeping a single row per CDR3 protein. The table has 60,000 or so distinct CDR3 sequences, approximately 7% seen once. The input for sequencing was CD8+ T cells sorted from PBMCs, taken on the day of the first yellow fever vaccination. The receptors derive from a man younger than 30 who received the YFV17D yellow fever vaccine.

This clonotype appeared many times. The V and J genes are TRBV12-3 or TRBV12-4 and TRBJ2-1, with 8 bases identical to TRBD1. V gave up 2 bases and J gave up 9 bases; unmatched junction bases: 9. This CDR3 is built from 15 residues. This CDR3 reads CASSLPQAGGGEQFF. The DNA of the CDR3 is TGTGCCAGCAGTTTACCCCAAGCAGGGGGCGGTGAGCAGTTCTTC.

Of note for this clonotype: This sequence may be a read error, since a much larger clone differs from it by one base. The J gene is TRBJ2-2, the V gene TRBV6-4; 8 nucleotides align to TRBD2. The length of the CDR3 is 15 residues. J was trimmed by 4 bases and V by 0 bases; bases with no gene match: 1. Germline V CDR1 and CDR2: MRHNA, SNTAGT. CDR3 sequence reads: CASSDSSGVTGELFF. The DNA for the CDR3 is TGTGCCAGCAGTGACTCTAGCGGGGTCACCGGGGAGCTGTTTTTT.

The chain couples TRBV7-9 to TRBJ2-4, with 7 bases fitting TRBD1. The CDR3 covers 13 residues. The germline gives CDR1 SEHNR, CDR2 FQNEAQ (reference sequence). J lost 7 bases, V lost 5 bases, and 5 bases had no gene match. The CDR3 DNA follows: TGTGCCAGCAGCCACGGGACAGATAACATTCAGTACTTC. As protein: CASSHGTDNIQYF.

The chain recombines TRBV11-2 with TRBJ1-2; D uncertain. In germline, CDR1 is SGHAT, CDR2 FQNNGV. Trimming removed 2 bases at V and 0 bases at J, with 16 bases between. The CDR3 has 17 residues. CDR3 sequence: CASSLKYGSGANYGYTF. As DNA, the CDR3 is TGTGCCAGCAGCTTAAAGTATGGGAGTGGGGCTAACTATGGCTACACCTTC. Full variable domain (missing parts from reference TRBV11-2 and TRBJ1-2): EAGVAQSPRYKIIEKRQSVAFWCNPISGHATLYWYQQILGQGPKLLIQFQNNGVVDDSQLPKDRFSAERLKGVDSTLKIQPAKLEDSAVYLCASSLKYGSGANYGYTFGSGTRLTVV.

The chain links TRBV7-9 to TRBJ2-2; no clear D gene. The CDR3 contains 15 residues. Looked up from germline, CDR1 is SEHNR and CDR2 is FQNEAQ (reference sequence). The ends were cut back, 2 bases at V and 4 bases at J, with 11 bases in the middle. The CDR3 region is CASSLLDKATGELFF. The CDR3 coding sequence is TGTGCCAGCAGCTTACTAGACAAGGCCACCGGGGAGCTGTTTTTT.

In this sample, this clonotype turned up many times. This sequence joins TRBV12-3 or TRBV12-4 and TRBJ2-1; TRBD2 matches at 8 bases. The CDR3 loop spans 15 amino acids. V shed 7 bases, J shed 4 bases, and the junction held 9 bases outside the gene matches. DNA for the CDR3: TGTGCCAGCAACGACCCGGGGGGGATTTACAATGAGCAGTTCTTC. Its protein product is CASNDPGGIYNEQFF.

This clonotype was detected a few times. The chain combines TRBV7-8 with TRBJ2-5, with 7 bases that match TRBD2. V was clipped by 5 bases and J by 2 bases; unmatched bases: 5. CDR1 is SGHVS and CDR2 is FQNEAQ in the germline V gene. This CDR3 is 14 amino acids long. The CDR3 DNA reads as TGTGCCAGCAGCCAGACTAGCAATCAAGAGACCCAGTACTTC. Translated: CASSQTSNQETQYF.

This clonotype was picked up a small number of times. The chain carries TRBV14 and TRBJ2-1; 13 nucleotides align to TRBD2. Germline V lookup: CDR1 SGHDN, CDR2 FVKESK. The trim removed 5 bases at V and 15 bases at J, leaving 7 bases unmatched. The CDR3 runs to 13 residues. CDR3 DNA: TGTGCCAGCAGCGTACTAGCGGGGGGGCCGCGGTTCTTC. Amino acid sequence: CASSVLAGGPRFF.

The chain recombines TRBV10-3 with TRBJ1-5; unclear D gene. Germline lookup yields CDR1 ENHRY and CDR2 SYGVKD. The CDR3 runs to 13 residues. The V end was cut by 3 bases, the J end by 7 bases, with 10 bases between. Here the CDR3 DNA reads TGTGCCATCAGTGACGAAAGCGGACAGCCCCAGCATTTT. It translates to CAISDESGQPQHF.

This clonotype has at least ten counts. The genes are TRBV21-1 and TRBJ2-7; the DNA was not used to check the table's D call, TRBD1. TRBV21-1 is a known pseudogene. The CDR3 loop spans 16 amino acids. The chain's CDR3 is CASSKDRERMTYEQYV. The CDR3, as DNA: TGTGCCAGCAGCAAAGATCGGGAACGGATGACCTACGAGCAGTACGTC.

The table lists this clonotype with a few counts. The chain joins TRBV27 to TRBJ2-5, with TRBD1 matching over 7 bases. With V trimmed by 3 bases and J by 4 bases, 8 bases remained unmatched. Looked up from germline, CDR1 is MNHEY and CDR2 is SMNVEV (reference sequence). The CDR3 is 15 amino acids. As DNA, the CDR3 is TGTGCCAGCAGTTTTGGGCAGGGGGTAGGAGAGACCCAGTACTTC. Its translation: CASSFGQGVGETQYF.

The rearrangement links TRBV5-6 to TRBJ1-2; the D gene is possibly TRBD1 (6 bases). The CDR3 consists of 13 residues. The germline V gene has CDR1 SGHDT and CDR2 YYEEEE. V shed 4 bases and J shed 8 bases, with 15 bases lying between them. The CDR3 nucleotides read TGTGCCAGCAGCCCACAGGGACCCAACGGCTACACCTTC. Its protein is CASSPQGPNGYTF.